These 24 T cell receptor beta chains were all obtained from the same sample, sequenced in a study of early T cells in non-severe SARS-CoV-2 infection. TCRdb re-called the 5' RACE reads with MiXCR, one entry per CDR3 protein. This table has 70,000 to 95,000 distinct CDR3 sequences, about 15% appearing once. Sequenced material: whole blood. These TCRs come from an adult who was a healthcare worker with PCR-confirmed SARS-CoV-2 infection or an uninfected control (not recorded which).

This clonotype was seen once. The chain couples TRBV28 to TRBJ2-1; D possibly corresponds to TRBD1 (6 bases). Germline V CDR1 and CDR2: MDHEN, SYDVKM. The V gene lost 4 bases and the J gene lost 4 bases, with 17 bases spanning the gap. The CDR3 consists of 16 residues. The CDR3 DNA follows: TGTGCCAGCAGTTCACTACAGGGTATGGGTTACAATGAGCAGTTCTTC. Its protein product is CASSSLQGMGYNEQFF.

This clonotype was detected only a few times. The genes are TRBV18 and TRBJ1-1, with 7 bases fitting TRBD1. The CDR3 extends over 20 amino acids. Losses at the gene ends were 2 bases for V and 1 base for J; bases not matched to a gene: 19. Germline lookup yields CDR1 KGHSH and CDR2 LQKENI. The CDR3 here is CASSPVNRQGSSAANTEAFF. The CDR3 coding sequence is TGTGCCAGCTCACCAGTTAACCGACAGGGATCATCAGCGGCGAACACTGAAGCTTTCTTT.

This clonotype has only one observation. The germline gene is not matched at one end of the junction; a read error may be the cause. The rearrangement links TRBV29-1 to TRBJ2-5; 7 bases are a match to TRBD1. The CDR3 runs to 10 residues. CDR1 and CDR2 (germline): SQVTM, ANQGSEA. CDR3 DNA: TGCAGCGTTGAAGATGGCCCAGGGGGCTTC. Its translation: CSVEDGPGGF.

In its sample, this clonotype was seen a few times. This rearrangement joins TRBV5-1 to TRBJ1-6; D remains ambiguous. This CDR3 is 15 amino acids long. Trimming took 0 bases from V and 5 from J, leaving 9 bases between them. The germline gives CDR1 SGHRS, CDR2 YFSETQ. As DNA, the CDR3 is TGCGCCAGCAGCTTGGTTGCGGATGATAATTCACCCCTCCACTTT. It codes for CASSLVADDNSPLHF.

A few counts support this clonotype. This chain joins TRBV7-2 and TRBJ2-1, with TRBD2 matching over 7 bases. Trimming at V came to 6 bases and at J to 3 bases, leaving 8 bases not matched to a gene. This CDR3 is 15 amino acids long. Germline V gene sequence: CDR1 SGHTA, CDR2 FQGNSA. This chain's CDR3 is CASSESGNYYNEQFF. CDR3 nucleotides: TGTGCCAGCAGTGAAAGCGGGAATTACTACAATGAGCAGTTCTTC.

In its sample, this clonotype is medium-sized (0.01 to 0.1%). CDR3 amino acids: CASSPFPGKAFF. In DNA, the CDR3 is TGTGCCAGCAGCCCTTTTCCAGGGAAGGCTTTCTTT. The chain links TRBV14 to TRBJ1-1, with D possibly being TRBD1 (5 bases). CDR3 length: 12 amino acids. The V and J ends lost 4 bases and 11 bases respectively, with 14 bases between them. Looked up from germline, CDR1 is SGHDN and CDR2 is FVKESK.

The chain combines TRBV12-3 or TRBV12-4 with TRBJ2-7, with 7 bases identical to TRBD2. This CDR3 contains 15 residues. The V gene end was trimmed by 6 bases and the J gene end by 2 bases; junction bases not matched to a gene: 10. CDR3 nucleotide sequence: TGTGCCAGCAGACTTACACCGGGAGGCCCCTACGAGCAGTACTTC. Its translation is CASRLTPGGPYEQYF.

CDR3 region: CASSMGANEKLFF. The CDR3 bases are TGTGCCAGTAGTATGGGGGCTAATGAAAAACTGTTTTTT. V gene TRBV19 combines with J gene TRBJ1-4; possible D gene TRBD1, 5 bases. Per the germline V gene, CDR1 is LNHDA and CDR2 is SQIVND (reference sequence). The CDR3 runs to 13 residues. V was shortened by 3 bases and J by 3 bases, with 5 bases between the two germline ends.

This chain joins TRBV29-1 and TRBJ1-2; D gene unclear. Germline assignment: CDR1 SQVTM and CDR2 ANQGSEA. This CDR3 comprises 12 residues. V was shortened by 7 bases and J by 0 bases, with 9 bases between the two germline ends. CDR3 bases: TGCAGCGGCTGGGAGTCTAACTATGGCTACACCTTC. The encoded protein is CSGWESNYGYTF.

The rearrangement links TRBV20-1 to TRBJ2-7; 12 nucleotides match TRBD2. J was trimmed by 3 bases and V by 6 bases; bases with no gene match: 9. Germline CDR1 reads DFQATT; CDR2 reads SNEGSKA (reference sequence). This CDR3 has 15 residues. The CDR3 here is CSAPTSGGPIYEQYF. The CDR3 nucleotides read TGCAGTGCACCGACTAGCGGGGGACCAATCTACGAGCAGTACTTC.

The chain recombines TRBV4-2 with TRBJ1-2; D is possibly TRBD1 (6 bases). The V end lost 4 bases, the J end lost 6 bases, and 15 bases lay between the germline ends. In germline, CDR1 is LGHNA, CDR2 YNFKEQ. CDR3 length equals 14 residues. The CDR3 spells CASSLREGDDGYTF. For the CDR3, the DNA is TGTGCCAGCAGCCTCCGCGAGGGGGACGATGGCTACACCTTC.

The CDR3: CASSGLANTGELFF. The CDR3 coding sequence is TGTGCCAGTAGTGGACTCGCGAACACCGGGGAGCTGTTTTTT. The chain has TRBV19 and TRBJ2-2; TRBD2 is a possible D gene (5 bases). Germline V gene lookup returns CDR1 LNHDA and CDR2 SQIVND (reference sequence). The CDR3 has 14 residues. The V end lost 5 bases, the J end lost 0 bases, and 7 bases lay between the germline ends.

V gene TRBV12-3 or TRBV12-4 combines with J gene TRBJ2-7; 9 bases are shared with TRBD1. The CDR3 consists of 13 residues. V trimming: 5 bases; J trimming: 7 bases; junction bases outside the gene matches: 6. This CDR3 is CASSIGQGSEQYF. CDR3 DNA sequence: TGTGCCAGCAGTATAGGACAGGGGAGTGAGCAGTACTTC.

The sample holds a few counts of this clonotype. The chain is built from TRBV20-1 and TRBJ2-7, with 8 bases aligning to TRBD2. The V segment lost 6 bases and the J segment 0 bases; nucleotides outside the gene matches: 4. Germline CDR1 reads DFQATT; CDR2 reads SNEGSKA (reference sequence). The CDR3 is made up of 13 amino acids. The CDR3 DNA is TGCAGTGCCCCGGGGGGGAGCTCCTACGAGCAGTACTTC. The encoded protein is CSAPGGSSYEQYF.

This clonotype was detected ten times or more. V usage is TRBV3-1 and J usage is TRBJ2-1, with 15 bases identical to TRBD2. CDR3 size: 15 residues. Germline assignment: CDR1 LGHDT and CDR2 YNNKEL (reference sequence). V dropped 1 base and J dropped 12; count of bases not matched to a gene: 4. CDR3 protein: CASSQAGLAGGSQFF. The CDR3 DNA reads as TGTGCCAGCAGCCAAGCTGGACTAGCGGGAGGGTCGCAGTTCTTC.

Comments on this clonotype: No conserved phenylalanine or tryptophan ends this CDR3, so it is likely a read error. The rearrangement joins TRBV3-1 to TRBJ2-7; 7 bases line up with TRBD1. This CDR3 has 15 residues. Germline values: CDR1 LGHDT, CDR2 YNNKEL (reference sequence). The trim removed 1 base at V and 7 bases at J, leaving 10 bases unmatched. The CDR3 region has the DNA TGTGCCAGCAGCCAAGTGGGGACAGAGCCTTGGGAGCAGTACCTC. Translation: CASSQVGTEPWEQYL.

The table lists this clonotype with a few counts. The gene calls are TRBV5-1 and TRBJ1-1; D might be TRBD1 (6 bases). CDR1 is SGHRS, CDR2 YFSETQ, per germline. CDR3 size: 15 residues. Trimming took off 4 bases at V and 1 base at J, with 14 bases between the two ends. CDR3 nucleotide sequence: TGCGCCAGCAGCCTAGGTCAGGGGTGGAACACTGAAGCTTTCTTT. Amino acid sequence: CASSLGQGWNTEAFF. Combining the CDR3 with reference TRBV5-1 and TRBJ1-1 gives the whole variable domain KAGVTQTPRYLIKTRGQQVTLSCSPISGHRSVSWYQQTPGQGLQFLFEYFSETQRNKGNFPGRFSGRQFSNSRSEMNVSTLELGDSALYLCASSLGQGWNTEAFFGQGTRLTVV.

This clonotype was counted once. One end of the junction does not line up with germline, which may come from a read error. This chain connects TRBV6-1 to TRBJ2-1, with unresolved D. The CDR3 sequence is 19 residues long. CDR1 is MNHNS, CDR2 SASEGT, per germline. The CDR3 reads CASSRTHTTADRFYNEQSF. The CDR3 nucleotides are TGTGCCAGCAGCCGAACGCATACTACCGCGGACCGCTTCTACAATGAGCAGTCCTTC.

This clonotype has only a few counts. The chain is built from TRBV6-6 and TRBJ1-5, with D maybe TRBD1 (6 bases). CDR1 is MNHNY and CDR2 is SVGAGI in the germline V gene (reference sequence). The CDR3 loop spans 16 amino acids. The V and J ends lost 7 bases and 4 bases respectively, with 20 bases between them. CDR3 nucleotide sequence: TGTGCCAGCAACAACCGGGACACCCACAAGAATCAGCCCCAGCATTTT. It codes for CASNNRDTHKNQPQHF.

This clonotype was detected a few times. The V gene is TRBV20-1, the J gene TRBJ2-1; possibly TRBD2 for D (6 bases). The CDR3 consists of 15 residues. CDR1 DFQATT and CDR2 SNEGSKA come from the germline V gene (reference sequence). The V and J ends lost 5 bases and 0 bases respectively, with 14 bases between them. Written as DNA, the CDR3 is TGCAGTGCTTCCAGCGGGCTCAGCTCCTACAATGAGCAGTTCTTC. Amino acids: CSASSGLSSYNEQFF.

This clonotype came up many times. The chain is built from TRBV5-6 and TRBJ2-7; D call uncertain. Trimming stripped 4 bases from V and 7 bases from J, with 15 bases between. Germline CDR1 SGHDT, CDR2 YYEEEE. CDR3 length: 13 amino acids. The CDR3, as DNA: TGTGCCAGCAGCAGTACGAGCCTACGGGAGCAGTACTTC. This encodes CASSSTSLREQYF.

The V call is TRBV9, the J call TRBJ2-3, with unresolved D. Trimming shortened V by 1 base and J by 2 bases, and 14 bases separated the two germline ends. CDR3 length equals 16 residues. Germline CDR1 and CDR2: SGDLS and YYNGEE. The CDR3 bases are TGTGCCAGCAGCGTAAAGCTTAGCCCTCCCACAGATACGCAGTATTTT. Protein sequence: CASSVKLSPPTDTQYF.

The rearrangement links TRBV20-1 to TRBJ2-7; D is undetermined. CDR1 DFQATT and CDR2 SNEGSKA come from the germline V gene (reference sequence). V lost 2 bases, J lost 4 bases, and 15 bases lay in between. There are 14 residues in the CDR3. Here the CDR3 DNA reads TGCAGTGCTAGAATGCCAAAAGCGACGTACGAGCAGTACTTC. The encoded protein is CSARMPKATYEQYF.

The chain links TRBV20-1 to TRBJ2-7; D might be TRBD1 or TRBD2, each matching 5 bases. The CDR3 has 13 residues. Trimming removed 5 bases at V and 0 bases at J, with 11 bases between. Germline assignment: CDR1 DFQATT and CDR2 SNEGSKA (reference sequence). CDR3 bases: TGCAGTGCTGGGGACGGTAGCTCCTACGAGCAGTACTTC. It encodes CSAGDGSSYEQYF.